This T cell receptor beta chain was captured in a study of response to subunit inactivated influenza vaccine. Points from the study as a whole: After each seasonal influenza vaccination, few new T cells are recruited, the authors suggested.

TCRdb re-analysed the RT-PCR reads in MiXCR, keeping a single row per CDR3 protein. This sample carries 710,000 or so distinct CDR3 sequences, 15% to 18% of them seen once, and the ten largest clones take around 10%. To note about this clonotype: Its antigen remains unknown.

Per the germline V gene, CDR1 is SQVTM and CDR2 is ANQGSEA. The CDR3 runs to 13 residues. V shed 4 bases and J shed 0 bases, with 7 bases lying between them. The source was PBMCs from blood, collected 11 to 12 days after vaccination. The chain recombines TRBV29-1 with TRBJ1-5; D might be TRBD1 (6 bases). The receptor comes from a middle-aged man who received an inactivated influenza vaccine. Here the CDR3 reads CSVGQDSNQPQHF. The CDR3 DNA reads TGCAGCGTTGGACAGGATAGCAATCAGCCCCAGCATTTT. The variable domain in full, with the rest retrieved from reference TRBV29-1 and TRBJ1-5, is SAVISQKPSRDICQRGTSLTIQCQVDSQVTMMFWYRQQPGQSLTLIATANQGSEATYESGFVIDKFPISRPNLTFSTLTVSNMSPEDSSIYLCSVGQDSNQPQHFGDGTRLSIL.